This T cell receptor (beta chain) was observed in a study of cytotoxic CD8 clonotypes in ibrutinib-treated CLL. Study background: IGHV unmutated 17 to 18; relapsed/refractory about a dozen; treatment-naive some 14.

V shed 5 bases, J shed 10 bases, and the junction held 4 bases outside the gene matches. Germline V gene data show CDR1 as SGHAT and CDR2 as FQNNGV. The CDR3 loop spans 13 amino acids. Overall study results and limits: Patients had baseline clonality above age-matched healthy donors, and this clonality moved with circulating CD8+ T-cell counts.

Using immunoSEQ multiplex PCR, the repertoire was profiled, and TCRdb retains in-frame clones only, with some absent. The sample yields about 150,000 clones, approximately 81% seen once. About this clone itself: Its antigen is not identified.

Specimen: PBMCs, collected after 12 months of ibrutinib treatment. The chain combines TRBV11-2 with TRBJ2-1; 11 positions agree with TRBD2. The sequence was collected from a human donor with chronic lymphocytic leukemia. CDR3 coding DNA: TGTGCCAGCAGCCCAACTAGCGGGGGAGAGCAGTTCTTC. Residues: CASSPTSGGEQFF. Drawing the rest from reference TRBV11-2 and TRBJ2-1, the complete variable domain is EAGVAQSPRYKIIEKRQSVAFWCNPISGHATLYWYQQILGQGPKLLIQFQNNGVVDDSQLPKDRFSAERLKGVDSTLKIQPAKLEDSAVYLCASSPTSGGEQFFGPGTRLTVL.